This entry lists 5 T cell receptor beta chains sequenced from one sample in a study of human T cells and chemical hapten exposure. TCRdb re-called the RACE reads with MiXCR, one entry per CDR3 protein. The table lists around 380,000 distinct CDR3 sequences, approximately 5% of them singletons. Time point of the sample: patch test 1, 2 weeks after DPC sensitization. Described treatment: therapeutic diphenylcyclopropenone sensitization with weekly scalp DPC. Sequenced material: whole blood, taken in connection with sensitization to the hapten diphenylcyclopropenone (DPC). The origin of the receptors is a woman aged 50 to 65 with alopecia areata. Some clones in this sample may be carry-over from other donors' samples.

This clonotype was detected only a few times. This chain joins TRBV3-1 and TRBJ1-1; 12 nucleotides line up with TRBD1. The CDR3 covers 16 residues. With 8 bases clipped from V and 2 bases from J, the junction kept 9 bases outside the gene matches. CDR1 and CDR2 (germline): LGHDT, YNNKEL (reference sequence). The CDR3 spells CASLLQGTGGNTEAFF. Here the CDR3 DNA reads TGTGCCAGCTTACTGCAAGGGACAGGGGGCAACACTGAAGCTTTCTTT.

This clonotype was recorded many times. This chain joins TRBV6-6 and TRBJ2-4, with TRBD2 matching over 7 bases. The V segment lost 5 bases and the J segment 9 bases; nucleotides outside the gene matches: 1. This CDR3 is built from 11 residues. Per germline, CDR1 MNHNY and CDR2 SVGAGI (reference sequence). For the CDR3, the DNA is TGTGCCAGCAGTCGCGGGGGCATTCAGTACTTC. Protein: CASSRGGIQYF.

This clonotype occurred many times. The rearrangement joins TRBV6-5 to TRBJ1-1, with a possible D match to TRBD1 (5 bases). The CDR3 length is 13 residues. The V end lost 6 bases, the J end lost 10 bases, and 18 bases lay between the germline ends. In germline, CDR1 is MNHEY, CDR2 SVGAGI. The chain's CDR3 is CASRPHEAGRAFF. The CDR3 coding sequence is TGTGCCAGCAGACCCCATGAGGCAGGGCGAGCTTTCTTT.

This clonotype was counted ten times or more. The rearrangement joins TRBV11-2 to TRBJ2-3; D possibly corresponds to TRBD1 (6 bases). V was cut by 6 bases and J by 8 bases, with 15 bases left in between. The CDR3 length is 13 residues. CDR1 and CDR2 (germline): SGHAT, FQNNGV. As DNA, the CDR3 is TGTGCCAGCAGTTTTACAGGGTCAAGTACGCAGTATTTT. Residues: CASSFTGSSTQYF.

This clonotype was observed a handful of times. The rearrangement joins TRBV29-1 to TRBJ2-7; maybe TRBD1 (5 bases). Germline CDR1 SQVTM, CDR2 ANQGSEA. Trimming pared 2 bases from V and 7 bases from J, leaving 21 bases between. This CDR3 contains 15 residues. CDR3 region: CSVEYQDTPPREQYF. The CDR3 DNA reads as TGCAGCGTTGAATACCAGGACACCCCACCAAGGGAGCAGTACTTC.